Here is one T cell receptor beta chain with its context. This entry is derived from a study of blood T cell repertoires in COVID-19. Study-wide background: T cells, B-cell-depleted T cells, or PBMCs supplied cDNA or gDNA.

Germline assignment: CDR1 SGHRS and CDR2 YFSETQ. J gave up 4 bases and V 1 base, and 4 bases lay outside the gene matches. CDR3 length equals 14 residues. In the source study's methods: Scientists estimated how many nucleated cells there were by amplifying reference gene primers. Profiled with immunoSEQ multiplex PCR; TCRdb holds only in-frame clones, not every one. Clone size and the V and J calls come from that table; the DNA yielded D and trimming. The data show around 150,000 clones, under 80% seen once. Source material: peripheral blood. This receptor was identified in a man between 65 and 85 years old with acute or convalescent COVID-19. The rearrangement uses TRBV5-1 and TRBJ2-7; 8 nucleotides line up with TRBD2. In DNA form, the CDR3 reads TGCGCCAGCAGCTTGAGCGGGGGATCTTACGAGCAGTACTTC. This encodes CASSLSGGSYEQYF.